Listed below are T cell receptor beta chains from one sample, sequenced in a study of T cell repertoires in cytomegalovirus infection. The antigens these receptors bind are not known. MiXCR was run by TCRdb on the reads, yielding one entry per CDR3 protein. The sample lists around 900,000 distinct CDR3 sequences; roughly 30% were seen once. Sequenced material: cultured CD8+ T cells from PBMCs, taken from culture after CMV antigen stimulation. The receptors originated from a human donor in good health (CMV status not recorded). Some clones in this sample may be carry-over from other donors' samples. The CDR3 runs from the conserved cysteine through the conserved F or W. The order of the fields is D gene, V gene, clone size, J gene, CDR3 length, CDR3 protein, CDR3 DNA. The D gene is left open where the match is weak. Size tells how often a clone was seen (once, few, many) or the class of an expanded clone, and some rows leave it out.

NA	TRBV23-1	few	TRBJ2-1	19	CASSQSRRRVPGGLGEQFF	TGCGCCAGCAGTCAATCGCGACGCAGGGTGCCTGGGGGACTGGGTGAGCAGTTCTTC
TRBD1	TRBV6-5	few	TRBJ2-2	15	CASTRGQGFTGELFF	TGTGCCAGCACCCGAGGACAGGGGTTCACCGGGGAGCTGTTTTTT
TRBD2	TRBV19	NA	TRBJ2-1	17	CASSIRQAGGKSNEQFF	TGTGCCAGTAGTATACGCCAAGCGGGGGGTAAGTCAAATGAGCAGTTCTTC
NA	TRBV28	NA	TRBJ2-5	16	CTTNKKTGNYQETQYF	TGCACGACTAATAAAAAGACAGGCAACTATCAAGAGACCCAGTACTTC
TRBD1	TRBV5-8	NA	TRBJ2-2	15	CASSYRQGGTGELFF	TGTGCCAGCAGCTACCGACAGGGGGGCACCGGGGAGCTGTTTTTT
TRBD2	TRBV4-3	few	TRBJ2-1	17	CASSQRLAGETYNEQFF	TGCGCCAGCAGCCAACGACTAGCGGGGGAGACCTACAATGAGCAGTTCTTC
NA	TRBV7-8	many	TRBJ2-5	14	CASSFLAGAETQYF	TGTGCCAGCAGCTTCTTGGCAGGGGCTGAGACCCAGTACTTC
NA	TRBV7-9	many	TRBJ2-1	15	CASSQGAGSYNEQFF	TGTGCCAGCAGCCAAGGGGCGGGCTCCTACAATGAGCAGTTCTTC
NA	TRBV7-2	many	TRBJ2-3	18	CASSLASEDHSLTDTQYF	TGTGCCAGCAGCTTAGCGAGCGAAGACCACAGCCTCACAGATACGCAGTATTTT
TRBD2	TRBV6-1	NA	TRBJ2-5	16	CASRGTSGAGRETQYF	TGTGCCAGCAGAGGGACTAGCGGGGCGGGGCGGGAGACCCAGTACTTC
NA	TRBV5-5	NA	TRBJ1-2	15	CATSYMGDTDYGYTF	TGTGCCACCTCATATATGGGGGACACCGACTATGGCTACACCTTC
NA	TRBV2	NA	TRBJ1-2	9	CASILGHTF	TGTGCCAGCATCCTAGGGCACACCTTC
TRBD2	TRBV6-5	NA	TRBJ2-5	15	CASSNLSGGMETQYF	TGTGCCAGCAGCAACCTTAGCGGGGGGATGGAGACCCAGTACTTC
NA	TRBV6-5	few	TRBJ2-7	13	CASSYTAGYEQYF	TGTGCCAGCAGTTACACCGCAGGGTACGAGCAGTACTTC
NA	TRBV2	few	TRBJ2-3	15	CASSYQGLLTDTQYF	TGTGCCAGCAGCTACCAGGGACTTCTCACAGATACGCAGTATTTT
NA	TRBV7-9	NA	TRBJ2-1	13	CASSLDIFDEQFF	TGTGCCAGCAGCTTAGACATTTTCGATGAGCAGTTCTTC
TRBD1	TRBV27	NA	TRBJ2-7	16	CASSLEGTGHTYEQYF	TGTGCCAGCAGTTTGGAAGGGACAGGCCATACCTACGAGCAGTACTTC
NA	TRBV25-1	many	TRBJ1-3	11	CASSAGNTIYF	TGTGCCAGCAGTGCTGGAAACACCATATATTTT
TRBD2	TRBV4-1	NA	TRBJ2-1	14	CASSQERGDNEQFF	TGCGCCAGCAGCCAAGAGCGGGGGGACAATGAGCAGTTCTTC
TRBD1	TRBV5-1	NA	TRBJ1-6	18	CASSRSGDRSSYNSPLHF	TGCGCCAGCAGCCGGTCGGGGGACAGAAGCTCCTATAATTCACCCCTCCACTTT
TRBD1	TRBV14	few	TRBJ1-1	15	CASSQDGTANTEAFF	TGTGCCAGCAGCCAAGATGGGACAGCGAACACTGAAGCTTTCTTT
NA	TRBV7-9	many	TRBJ2-3	14	CASSPYDITDTQYF	TGTGCCAGCAGCCCCTACGACATAACAGATACGCAGTATTTT
TRBD1	TRBV7-3	NA	TRBJ2-3	15	CANSLRDRTTDTQYF	TGTGCCAACAGCCTCCGGGACAGGACCACAGATACGCAGTATTTT
NA	TRBV2	NA	TRBJ2-3	15	CASSDPLGSTDTQYF	TGTGCCAGCAGTGACCCCTTAGGAAGCACAGATACGCAGTATTTT
TRBD1	TRBV6-1	few	TRBJ2-1	16	CASSDSWDSARGEQFF	TGTGCCAGCAGTGACTCCTGGGACAGCGCCCGCGGTGAGCAGTTCTTC
NA	TRBV4-1	NA	TRBJ1-2	15	CASSPDRTANYGYTF	TGCGCCAGCAGCCCGGACCGGACTGCTAACTATGGCTACACCTTC
TRBD1	TRBV4-2	few	TRBJ1-2	17	CASSQIRDRDRDYGYTF	TGTGCCAGCAGCCAAATAAGAGACAGGGATCGAGACTATGGCTACACCTTC
NA	TRBV19	NA	TRBJ1-1	12	CASSIGDFQAFF	TGTGCCAGTAGTATAGGGGATTTTCAAGCTTTCTTT
TRBD2	TRBV12-3/TRBV12-4	many	TRBJ2-1	15	CASSSLAGGRGEQFF	TGTGCCAGCAGTTCCTTAGCGGGGGGGCGGGGTGAGCAGTTCTTC
NA	TRBV14	NA	TRBJ1-1	18	CASSQDLLGARVNTEAFF	TGTGCCAGCAGCCAAGATCTTTTAGGGGCGAGGGTGAACACTGAAGCTTTCTTT
TRBD2	TRBV15	NA	TRBJ2-5	16	CATSRVPRGGRETQYF	TGTGCCACCAGCAGAGTGCCGCGGGGGGGCCGGGAGACCCAGTACTTC
TRBD2	TRBV9	NA	TRBJ2-2	15	CASSVASGDTGELFF	TGTGCCAGCAGCGTTGCTAGCGGAGACACCGGGGAGCTGTTTTTT
NA	TRBV2	few	TRBJ1-5	16	CASSEWMAYSNQPQHF	TGTGCCAGCAGTGAATGGATGGCGTATAGCAATCAGCCCCAGCATTTT
NA	TRBV6-8	NA	TRBJ2-7	13	CASSYSNNPEQYF	TGTGCCAGCAGTTACTCGAATAACCCTGAGCAGTACTTC
NA	TRBV7-8	NA	TRBJ2-7	12	CANGGSDYEQYF	TGTGCCAATGGCGGCTCTGACTACGAGCAGTACTTC
TRBD1	TRBV11-2	few	TRBJ2-6	19	CASSSFPRDRSSGANVLTF	TGTGCCAGCAGCTCATTCCCCAGGGACAGGAGCTCTGGGGCCAACGTCCTGACTTTC